This T cell receptor beta chain was captured in a study of blood T cells in healthy people across ages. A second PCR, run for about 6 to 11 cycles, used a sample-barcoded 5' primer plus a J-beta primer mix. Every cDNA molecule bore a tag from a template-switch adaptor containing 12 random nucleotides. Each sample yielded at least 2.5 million CDR3-containing paired-end reads. One entry per CDR3 protein, called by TCRdb with MiXCR from the 5' RACE reads. The sample has around 900,000 distinct CDR3 sequences, 51% seen once; the top ten hold about 20%. Those donating, healthy Caucasian individuals from Russia, were aged roughly 6 to 95. This clonotype was seen a handful of times. Germline V gives CDR1 GTSNPN, CDR2 SVGIG (reference sequence). V was pared by 0 bases and J by 6 bases, with 9 bases between. The CDR3 covers 12 residues.

The chain couples TRBV30 to TRBJ2-7; either TRBD1 or TRBD2 may fit D (6 bases each). This sequence was found in a woman in her sixties or seventies in good health. Input material: blood. CDR3 loop: CAWSVGGGEQYF. As DNA, the CDR3 is TGTGCCTGGAGTGTAGGGGGAGGCGAGCAGTACTTC. Variable domain in full (rest from reference TRBV30 and TRBJ2-7): SQTIHQWPATLVQPVGSPLSLECTVEGTSNPNLYWYRQAAGRGLQLLFYSVGIGQISSEVPQNLSASRPQDRQFILSSKKLLLSDSGFYLCAWSVGGGEQYFGPGTRLTVT.